This T cell receptor beta chain was found in a study of cytomegalovirus exposure and HLA in healthy donors. Trimming at V came to 6 bases and at J to 3 bases, leaving 8 bases not matched to a gene. The CDR3 sequence is 14 residues long. CDR1 MNHNS and CDR2 SASEGT come from the germline V gene. Some clones are missing from TCRdb's copy, which holds only in-frame ones; the method was immunoSEQ multiplex PCR. The sample gives around 150,000 clones, less than 90% of which show up once; 2.5% to 4% is in the top ten. V and J are TRBV6-1 and TRBJ2-7; 7 bases map to TRBD2. This clonotype was obtained from a woman under 30 in good health and CMV-seropositive. Sequencing was done on a sample of PBMCs. DNA for the CDR3: TGTGCCAGCAGACCAAGGGAGGGAGTCTACGAGCAGTACTTC. Encoded protein: CASRPREGVYEQYF.